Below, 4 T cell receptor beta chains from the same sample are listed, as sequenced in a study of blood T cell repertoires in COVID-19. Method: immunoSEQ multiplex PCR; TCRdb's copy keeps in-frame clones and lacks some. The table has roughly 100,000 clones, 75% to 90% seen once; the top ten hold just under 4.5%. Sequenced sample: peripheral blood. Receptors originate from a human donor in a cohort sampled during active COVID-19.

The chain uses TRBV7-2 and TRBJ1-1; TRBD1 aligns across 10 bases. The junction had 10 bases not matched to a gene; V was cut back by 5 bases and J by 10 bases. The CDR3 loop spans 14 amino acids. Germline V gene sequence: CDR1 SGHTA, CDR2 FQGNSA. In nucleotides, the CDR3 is TGTGCCAGCAGCCCGGGGAGGACAGGGGGGAGAGCTTTCTTT. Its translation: CASSPGRTGGRAFF.

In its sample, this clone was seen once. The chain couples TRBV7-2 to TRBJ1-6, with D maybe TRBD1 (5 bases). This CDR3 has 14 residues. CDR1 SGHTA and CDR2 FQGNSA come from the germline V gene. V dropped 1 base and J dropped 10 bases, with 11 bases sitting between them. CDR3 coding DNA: TGTGCCAGCAGCTTAGAACAGGTCCCCTCACCCCTCCACTTT. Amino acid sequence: CASSLEQVPSPLHF.

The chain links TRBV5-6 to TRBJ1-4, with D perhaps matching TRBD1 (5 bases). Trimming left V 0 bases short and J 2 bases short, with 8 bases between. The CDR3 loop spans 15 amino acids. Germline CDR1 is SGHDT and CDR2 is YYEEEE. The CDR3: CASSLVGGTNEKLFF. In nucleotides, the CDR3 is TGTGCCAGCAGCTTGGTGGGGGGGACTAATGAAAAACTGTTTTTT.

CDR3 amino acids: CASSLLLTSGGGNEQFF. The CDR3 DNA follows: TGTGCCAGTAGTCTCCTACTGACTAGCGGGGGGGGCAATGAGCAGTTCTTC. The chain employs TRBV19 and TRBJ2-1, with 14 bases matching TRBD2. CDR1 and CDR2 (germline): LNHDA, SQIVND (reference sequence). This CDR3 is built from 17 residues. The junction had 9 bases not matched to a gene; V was cut back by 5 bases and J by 6 bases.